Below are 21 T cell receptor beta chains sequenced from a single sample in a study of blood T cell repertoires in COVID-19. TCRdb keeps only in-frame clones here, not all; method: immunoSEQ multiplex PCR. The top ten hold approximately 16% of the sample, which has 95,000 to 150,000 clones, roughly 75% seen once. The sequencing input was peripheral blood. All receptors derive from a man aged 60 to 75 with active or convalescent COVID-19.

This clone occurred a few times. The rearrangement joins TRBV19 to TRBJ2-7; 7 bases fit TRBD1. The CDR3 extends over 14 amino acids. The trim removed 4 bases at V and 5 bases at J, leaving 8 bases unmatched. The germline CDR1 and CDR2 sequences are LNHDA and SQIVND (reference sequence). The CDR3 DNA reads TGTGCCAGTAGTACCCGGGGACAGATTAACGAGCAGTACTTC. It yields the protein CASSTRGQINEQYF.

CDR3 amino acids: CASSREGLSTGELFF. As DNA, the CDR3 is TGTGCCAGCTCGCGGGAGGGCCTGTCGACCGGGGAGCTGTTTTTT. The rearrangement joins TRBV18 to TRBJ2-2; 9 bases line up with TRBD2. Germline CDR1 and CDR2: KGHSH and LQKENI. V shed 6 bases and J 5 bases; nucleotides not matched to a gene: 7. The CDR3 consists of 15 residues.

This clone came up a few times. This chain uses TRBV5-1 with TRBJ1-4; tentatively, D is TRBD1 (5 bases). The length of the CDR3 is 15 residues. Per germline, CDR1 SGHRS and CDR2 YFSETQ. V lost 3 bases, J lost 0 bases, and 9 bases lay in between. The DNA of the CDR3 is TGCGCCAGCAGCTGGGCGGGGGCAACTAATGAAAAACTGTTTTTT. Residues: CASSWAGATNEKLFF.

V gene TRBV5-1 combines with J gene TRBJ2-7; D might be TRBD2 (5 bases). Deletions cut 2 bases from V and 2 bases from J, with 14 bases between. Germline V lookup: CDR1 SGHRS, CDR2 YFSETQ. CDR3 length: 15 residues. The CDR3 reads CASSFGPGETYEQYF. Here the CDR3 DNA reads TGCGCCAGCAGCTTTGGGCCCGGGGAAACCTACGAGCAGTACTTC.

The chain has TRBV7-9 and TRBJ1-5; D not resolved. This CDR3 spans 13 amino acids. Trimming took 5 bases from V and 5 from J, leaving 10 bases between them. Germline V lookup: CDR1 SEHNR, CDR2 FQNEAQ (reference sequence). CDR3 DNA: TGTGCCAGCAGCCCCAGGAGGGATCAGCCCCAGCATTTT. It encodes CASSPRRDQPQHF.

This clone was detected once. The V call is TRBV11-2, the J call TRBJ2-3, with D unresolved. The CDR3 is 10 residues long. The V gene lost 8 bases and the J gene lost 4 bases, with 4 bases spanning the gap. Germline lookup yields CDR1 SGHAT and CDR2 FQNNGV. The CDR3 reads CASEADTQYF. The CDR3 DNA reads TGTGCCAGCGAGGCAGATACGCAGTATTTT.

The chain links TRBV5-4 to TRBJ2-1, with 10 nucleotides matching TRBD2. The V gene end was trimmed by 0 bases and the J gene end by 2 bases; junction bases not matched to a gene: 5. Germline lookup yields CDR1 SGHNT and CDR2 YYREEE (reference sequence). CDR3 length: 17 amino acids. CDR3 coding DNA: TGTGCCAGCAGCTTGGGGGTAGCGGGAGGCCCCTACAATGAGCAGTTCTTC. It yields the protein CASSLGVAGGPYNEQFF.

The chain joins TRBV27 to TRBJ2-7, with 7 bases lining up with TRBD1. Germline V CDR1 and CDR2: MNHEY, SMNVEV (reference sequence). CDR3 length equals 13 residues. V shed 2 bases and J 6 bases; nucleotides not matched to a gene: 4. The CDR3 here is CASSLDRVAEQYF. The CDR3, as DNA: TGTGCCAGCAGTTTAGACAGGGTGGCCGAGCAGTACTTC.

This rearrangement joins TRBV4-3 to TRBJ1-5; no clear D. The ends were cut back, 0 bases at V and 4 bases at J, with 7 bases in the middle. Per the germline V gene, CDR1 is LGHNA and CDR2 is YSLEER. The CDR3 extends over 14 amino acids. The CDR3 sequence: CASSQDRFNQPQHF. The CDR3 DNA sequence: TGCGCCAGCAGCCAAGATCGTTTTAATCAGCCCCAGCATTTT.

The chain links TRBV5-5 to TRBJ2-3, with 7 positions matching TRBD1. The germline V gene encodes CDR1 SGHKS and CDR2 YYEKEE (reference sequence). V shed 2 bases and J 9 bases; nucleotides not matched to a gene: 3. CDR3 length: 12 amino acids. The CDR3 DNA reads as TGTGCCAGCAGCTTTACAGGGGAGACGCAGTATTTT. Its translation is CASSFTGETQYF. Full variable domain (missing parts from reference TRBV5-5 and TRBJ2-3): DAGVTQSPTHLIKTRGQQVTLRCSPISGHKSVSWYQQVLGQGPQFIFQYYEKEERGRGNFPDRFSARQFPNYSSELNVNALLLGDSALYLCASSFTGETQYFGPGTRLTVL.

The chain links TRBV20-1 to TRBJ2-1; possible D gene TRBD2, 5 bases. V gave up 3 bases and J gave up 0 bases, with 12 bases separating them. CDR3 length: 15 residues. Germline V gene sequence: CDR1 DFQATT, CDR2 SNEGSKA (reference sequence). The CDR3 loop is CSASSPRDSYNEQFF. Here the CDR3 DNA reads TGCAGTGCTAGTAGTCCGAGGGACTCCTACAATGAGCAGTTCTTC.

In its sample, this clone was seen a few times. The gene calls are TRBV10-3 and TRBJ1-1; a possible D gene is TRBD1 (6 bases). The CDR3 totals 15 residues. The germline gives CDR1 ENHRY, CDR2 SYGVKD. The V and J ends lost 2 bases and 1 base respectively, with 11 bases between them. The CDR3 loop reads CAISEDRFSNTEAFF. CDR3 coding DNA: TGTGCCATCAGTGAGGACAGGTTTTCGAACACTGAAGCTTTCTTT.

The chain uses TRBV6-5 and TRBJ2-3, with 9 positions matching TRBD2. CDR3 size: 13 residues. J gave up 15 bases and V 7 bases, and 14 bases lay outside the gene matches. Germline V gene data show CDR1 as MNHEY and CDR2 as SVGAGI. This CDR3 is CASTEGGTSTYYF. The CDR3 nucleotides read TGTGCCAGCACCGAAGGGGGGACTAGCACCTATTATTTT.

The gene calls are TRBV6-5 and TRBJ2-7; a possible D gene is TRBD2 (6 bases). Trimming took 4 bases from V and 3 from J, leaving 13 bases between them. Germline loops: CDR1 MNHEY, CDR2 SVGAGI. The CDR3 is 14 amino acids. The chain's CDR3 is CASSSTSTLYEQYF. DNA for the CDR3: TGTGCCAGCAGTTCAACTAGCACGCTCTACGAGCAGTACTTC.

V usage is TRBV3-1 (or the pseudogene TRBV3-2) and J usage is TRBJ1-4; TRBD1 agrees at 7 bases. Germline loops: CDR1 LGHDT, CDR2 YNNKEL (reference sequence). The CDR3 covers 15 residues. Trimming at V came to 4 bases and at J to 4 bases, leaving 6 bases not matched to a gene. CDR3 in DNA: TGTGCCAGCAGCCCGCGGGACAGACATAATGAAAAACTGTTTTTT. Protein sequence: CASSPRDRHNEKLFF.

The V gene is TRBV5-1, the J gene TRBJ1-1; a weak D match, TRBD1 (6 bases). The length of the CDR3 is 16 residues. V shed 0 bases and J shed 6 bases, with 18 bases lying between them. Germline CDR1 SGHRS, CDR2 YFSETQ. The CDR3 spells CASSLGTVGRGSEAFF. The DNA of the CDR3 is TGCGCCAGCAGCTTGGGGACAGTCGGCCGAGGGTCTGAAGCTTTCTTT. The whole variable domain, remainder taken from reference TRBV5-1 and TRBJ1-1, is KAGVTQTPRYLIKTRGQQVTLSCSPISGHRSVSWYQQTPGQGLQFLFEYFSETQRNKGNFPGRFSGRQFSNSRSEMNVSTLELGDSALYLCASSLGTVGRGSEAFFGQGTRLTVV.

This sequence joins TRBV4-2 and TRBJ2-2; D is undetermined. V gave up 1 base and J gave up 6 bases, with 12 bases separating them. The length of the CDR3 is 15 residues. Germline V gives CDR1 LGHNA, CDR2 YNFKEQ. The DNA for the CDR3 is TGTGCCAGCAGCCAAGTCACGTTTCAGGCCGGGGAGCTGTTTTTT. Its protein is CASSQVTFQAGELFF.

The chain's CDR3 is CASSQEGQGWETQYF. For the CDR3, the DNA is TGTGCCAGCAGCCAAGAAGGCCAGGGCTGGGAGACCCAGTACTTC. The chain has TRBV14 and TRBJ2-5, with TRBD1 as a possible D gene (5 bases). This CDR3 comprises 15 residues. Germline V gene lookup returns CDR1 SGHDN and CDR2 FVKESK. Trimming stripped 0 bases from V and 5 bases from J, with 13 bases between.

J is TRBJ1-1 and V is TRBV6-6; 7 nucleotides agree with TRBD1. In germline, CDR1 is MNHNY, CDR2 SVGAGI (reference sequence). This CDR3 region has 13 residues. V was pared by 4 bases and J by 5 bases, with 4 bases of the junction left unmatched. The CDR3 DNA follows: TGTGCCAGCAGTTCACAGGGGAGAACTGAAGCTTTCTTT. As protein: CASSSQGRTEAFF.

This rearrangement joins TRBV19 to TRBJ1-5, with D possibly TRBD1 on 5 matching bases. CDR3 length equals 15 residues. The germline V gene encodes CDR1 LNHDA and CDR2 SQIVND (reference sequence). V lost 3 bases and J 11 bases, leaving 20 bases between the germline ends. The CDR3 protein is CASSIGRGGVGAQHF. DNA of the CDR3: TGTGCCAGTAGTATTGGGAGAGGAGGGGTAGGGGCCCAGCATTTT.

The chain joins TRBV12-3 or TRBV12-4 to TRBJ2-7, with D tentatively TRBD2 (6 bases). This CDR3 comprises 11 residues. Trimming cost V 3 bases and J 6 bases, with 6 bases left between them. The CDR3 sequence: CASSLGGEQYF. In nucleotides, the CDR3 is TGTGCCAGCAGTTTGGGGGGCGAGCAGTACTTC.